This TCR beta chain was recovered during a study of Graves' ophthalmopathy and Graves' hyperthyroidism. Overall study findings and caveats: Stable hyperthyroidism and ophthalmopathy were told apart by a 13-signature model, which achieved around 88% sensitivity and roughly 80% specificity. Thyroid clonotypes that were expanded above 0.001 frequency mostly also appeared in blood.

Excluded were patients with other autoimmune diseases, uncontrolled infections, pregnancy or lactation. Thyroid ultrasound, orbital computed tomography, TRAb, serum thyroxine and clinical symptoms formed the basis of diagnosis. In regard to this clonotype: The antigen remains unidentified. Compared with germline, one end of the junction differs, possibly owing to a read error.

Germline CDR1 DFQATT, CDR2 SNEGSKA (reference sequence). The CDR3 length is 14 residues. Amplification targeted the TCR beta CDR3 regions, with RNA transcripts as the source material. RT-PCR was first run with HTBI primers, then multiplex PCR in a second round. MiXCR, run by TCRdb on the multiplex PCR reads, gives a single entry per CDR3 protein. The sample lists almost 750,000 distinct CDR3 sequences, 40% occurring once. The chain combines TRBV20-1 with TRBJ1-2, with D uncertain. Sequencing was performed on peripheral blood. The clonotype comes from an adult man with Graves' ophthalmopathy. This CDR3 is CSARETGPNYGHTF. The CDR3 DNA follows: TGCAGTGCTAGAGAAACGGGCCCTAACTATGGCCACACCTTC.